This T cell receptor (beta chain) was profiled in a study of human T cells and chemical hapten exposure. Study summary: Mainly, slight library volume differences in the pool made TCR yields vary. Overall study results and limits: There was no change with DPC sensitization in TCRs above 1 in 1000 frequency.

Library preparation tagged each individual cDNA molecule with a unique molecular identifier. As processed by the authors: A per-sample median of about 95,000 TCRs was observed, with counts ranging from about 23,224 to 700,000. Using its own MiXCR run on the RACE reads, TCRdb lists one record per CDR3 protein. TCRdb's processing, not the authors' own work, is the source of the V and J calls. In the table there are about 130,000 distinct CDR3 sequences, roughly 9% of which are singletons. Indicated time point: healthy volunteer bleed at 2 weeks. The authors' total RNA extraction used unfractionated whole blood. This clonotype occurred many times. The antigen is undetermined. The receptor's source is a male donor in good health. Some clones in this sample may be carry-over from other donors' samples. Material: whole blood.

The DNA of the CDR3 is TGTGCCAGCAGCTTAGTCCAGGGGAGTGAAAAACTGTTTTTT. Translation: CASSLVQGSEKLFF. The chain uses TRBV7-6 and TRBJ1-4, with a tentative D call TRBD1 (6 bases). V was clipped by 1 base and J by 7 bases, with 10 bases between them. CDR3 length: 14 residues. CDR1 SGHVS and CDR2 FNYEAQ come from the germline V gene. Full variable domain (outside the CDR3, taken from reference TRBV7-6 and TRBJ1-4): GAGVSQSPRYKVTKRGQDVALRCDPISGHVSLYWYRQALGQGPEFLTYFNYEAQQDKSGLPNDRFSAERPEGSISTLTIQRTEQRDSAMYRCASSLVQGSEKLFFGSGTQLSVL.